This is a list of T cell receptor beta chains from one sample in a study of tumor-infiltrating lymphocytes in primary liver carcinoma. TCRdb independently ran MiXCR on the multiplex PCR reads; one entry per CDR3 protein. This sample carries 60,000 or so distinct CDR3 sequences, less than 75% of them seen once, and the ten largest clones take 57%. Material for sequencing was liver tumor tissue from sampling region 2. The receptor source for this set is a man aged 40-49 years with primary liver carcinoma and hepatitis B virus infection. CDR3s include the opening cysteine and the closing phenylalanine or tryptophan. The D gene is left open where the match is weak. Expanded clones get a size class; other rows say once, few or many, or leave the size out.

>TRBV6-5|TRBJ1-5|14|NA|few
CVSSYAPNDQPQHF
TGTGTCAGCAGTTACGCCCCGAACGATCAGCCCCAGCATTTT
>TRBV5-1|TRBJ1-1|15|TRBD1|NA
CASSLQTGMNTEAFF
TGCGCCAGCAGTTTGCAGACAGGGATGAACACTGAAGCTTTCTTT
>TRBV11-2|TRBJ2-7|14|NA|many
CASSLDGVAYEQYF
TGTGCCAGCAGCTTAGATGGAGTTGCCTACGAGCAGTACTTC
>TRBV25-1|TRBJ2-1|15|NA|few
CASSESGKTYNEQFF
TGTGCCAGCAGTGAATCAGGCAAAACCTACAATGAGCAGTTCTTC
>TRBV7-9|TRBJ2-1|18|NA|NA
CASSSSSGLEGVHNELFF
TGTGCCAGCAGCTCAAGCTCGGGGCTAGAGGGAGTACACAATGAGCTGTTCTTC
>TRBV13|TRBJ1-1|18|NA|NA
CASSHYYLGRGGETEAFF
TGTGCCAGCAGCCACTACTATTTGGGAAGGGGAGGTGAGACTGAAGCTTTCTTT
>TRBV11-2|TRBJ2-1|15|NA|NA
CASSPGTGNHNEQFF
TGTGCCAGCAGCCCCGGGACTGGCAACCATAATGAGCAGTTCTTC
>TRBV6-5|TRBJ2-5|11|NA|many
CASSIGGTQYF
TGTGCCAGCAGTATTGGTGGGACCCAGTACTTC
>TRBV15|TRBJ2-5|15|TRBD1|once
CATGNWTGGEETEYF
TGTGCCACCGGCAACTGGACAGGGGGTGAAGAGACCGAGTACTTC
>TRBV25-1|TRBJ2-7|15|NA|NA
CASSEGRTWPYEQYF
TGTGCCAGCAGTGAAGGCCGGACATGGCCCTACGAGCAGTACTTC
>TRBV11-2|TRBJ2-5|16|NA|NA
CTSSQTPGWGKETHYF
TGTACCAGCAGCCAAACCCCTGGCTGGGGGAAAGAGACCCATTACTTC
>TRBV6-6|TRBJ2-3|15|NA|few
CASSYEAATTDTQYF
TGTGCCAGCAGTTACGAAGCGGCAACCACAGATACGCAGTATTTT
>TRBV29-1|TRBJ1-3|15|NA|NA
CSVENRGASGNTMYF
TGCAGCGTTGAAAATCGGGGGGCGTCTGGAAACACCATGTATTTT
>TRBV12-1|TRBJ1-1|15|NA|once
CASNLTITMNTEAFF
TGTGCCAGCAACTTGACTATTACTATGAACACTGAAGCTTTCTTT
>TRBV29-1|TRBJ2-5|13|TRBD2|NA
CGVEGTRKETQYF
TGCGGCGTTGAAGGGACTAGGAAGGAGACCCAGTACTTC
>TRBV6-5|TRBJ2-2|14|NA|NA
CVSSYSSITGELFF
TGTGTCAGCAGTTACTCCAGTATTACCGGGGAGCTGTTTTTT
>TRBV7-9|TRBJ1-4|15|NA|NA
CANSIDGATNEKLFF
TGTGCCAACAGTATCGACGGTGCAACTAATGAAAAACTGTTTTTT
>TRBV29-1|TRBJ2-4|12|TRBD2|NA
CSVIHERGIQYF
TGCAGCGTAATTCACGAGCGGGGCATTCAGTACTTT
>TRBV12-3/TRBV12-4|TRBJ2-7|15|TRBD1|large
CASSMGTGGSYEQYF
TGTGCCAGCAGTATGGGGACAGGGGGGTCCTACGAGCAGTACTTC
>TRBV7-3|TRBJ2-1|15|TRBD2|few
CASSEGLGGYNEQFF
TGTGCCAGCAGCGAAGGACTCGGGGGGTACAATGAGCAGTTCTTC
>TRBV4-1|TRBJ2-1|16|TRBD2|once
CASSQESLAGVGEQFF
TGCGCCAGCAGCCAAGAATCCCTAGCGGGAGTAGGTGAGCAGTTCTTC
>TRBV6-2/TRBV6-3|TRBJ2-1|13|TRBD2|NA
CASRTSGIGEQFF
TGTGCCAGCAGGACTAGCGGGATCGGTGAACAGTTCTTC
>TRBV11-2|TRBJ2-7|15|NA|NA
CASSFMASRVYERYF
TGTGCCAGCAGCTTTATGGCGAGTCGCGTCTACGAGAGGTACTTC
>TRBV11-1|TRBJ2-5|12|NA|many
CASSLRGKAQYF
TGTGCCAGCAGCTTAAGAGGGAAGGCCCAGTACTTC
>TRBV7-6|TRBJ2-3|17|NA|once
CAGSFTSGDLVLDTQYF
TGTGCCGGCAGCTTCACGTCCGGGGACCTGGTTCTGGATACGCAGTATTTT
>TRBV6-5|TRBJ2-7|11|NA|NA
CASSYLGKQYF
TGTGCCAGCAGTTACTTGGGGAAACAGTACTTC
>TRBV5-4|TRBJ1-1|13|NA|NA
CASSLKQNTEAFF
TGTGCCAGCAGCTTGAAACAGAACACTGAGGCTTTCTTT
>TRBV29-1|TRBJ2-7|16|NA|NA
CSTMTSGTGTPYEQYF
TGCAGCACCATGACATCTGGGACTGGCACGCCCTACGAGCAGTACTTC
>TRBV4-3|TRBJ1-6|15|NA|NA
CASSQDRRDNSPLHF
TGCGCCAGTAGCCAAGACAGACGGGACAATTCACCCCTCCACTTT
>TRBV11-3|TRBJ2-4|15|NA|many
CASSFGVIAKNIQYF
TGTGCCAGCAGCTTCGGGGTGATAGCCAAAAACATTCAGTACTTC
>TRBV6-5|TRBJ1-5|14|NA|many
CASSYSRDDQPQHF
TGTGCCAGCAGTTACTCCAGGGATGATCAGCCCCAGCATTTT
>TRBV29-1|TRBJ2-1|16|NA|NA
CSVEDPDRSFYNEQFF
TGTAGCGTTGAAGATCCAGATCGGAGCTTCTACAATGAGCAGTTCTTC
>TRBV29-1|TRBJ2-5|13|NA|NA
CSVEGTPDETQYF
TGCAGCGTTGAAGGGACACCCGACGAGACCCAGTACTTC
>TRBV12-3/TRBV12-4|TRBJ1-1|14|NA|NA
CTRTIASGHTEAFF
TGTACCAGGACGATTGCATCAGGGCACACTGAAGCTTTCTTT
>TRBV14|TRBJ2-1|15|NA|many
CASSAVGGSYNEQLF
TGTGCCAGCAGCGCGGTAGGAGGAAGCTACAATGAGCAGCTCTTC
>TRBV11-2|TRBJ2-2|15|NA|many
CASSPPQGPTGELFF
TGTGCCAGCAGCCCTCCGCAAGGACCGACCGGGGAGCTGTTTTTT
>TRBV10-3|TRBJ2-2|14|NA|NA
CVIREGDYTGELFF
TGTGTCATCAGGGAGGGGGACTACACCGGGGAGCTGTTTTTT
>TRBV5-1|TRBJ2-7|14|NA|NA
CASSLDPSSYEQYF
TGCGCCAGCAGCTTGGATCCAAGCTCCTACGAGCAGTACTTC
>TRBV29-1|TRBJ1-4|13|TRBD1|NA
CSVKTGSNEKLFF
TGCAGCGTCAAGACAGGGTCTAATGAAAAACTGTTTTTT
>TRBV28|TRBJ2-7|14|TRBD1|many
CASRTGTGAYEQYF
TGTGCCAGCAGGACCGGGACAGGGGCCTACGAGCAGTACTTC
>TRBV5-1|TRBJ2-5|16|TRBD2|NA
CASSLAGRGIQDTQYF
TGCGCCAGCAGTTTGGCCGGGCGGGGGATCCAAGATACCCAGTACTTC
>TRBV4-2|TRBJ1-1|17|TRBD1|NA
CASSQDYGQDFWTGAFF
TGTGCCAGCAGCCAAGATTATGGACAGGATTTTTGGACTGGAGCTTTCTTT
>TRBV6-2/TRBV6-3|TRBJ1-5|14|NA|few
CASSSPGVNQPQHF
TGTGCCAGCAGTTCTCCAGGGGTTAATCAGCCCCAGCATTTT